A selection of T cell receptor beta chains follows, all from one sample in a study of blood T cell repertoires in COVID-19. Clones were sequenced by immunoSEQ multiplex PCR, and TCRdb holds only the in-frame ones, with some missing. This table holds some 240,000 clones, over 70% found once. The source material was PBMCs or T cells enriched from blood (not recorded which). The receptor source for this set is a woman in her thirties or forties who had been exposed to COVID-19. The CDR3 runs from the conserved cysteine through the conserved F or W. The order of the fields is J gene, D gene, clone size, V gene, CDR3 protein, CDR3 DNA. A D gene is named only where the DNA matches it firmly. Clone sizes are given selectively: once, few, many, or a class where the clone is expanded.

J: TRBJ1-2; D: NA; size: NA; V: TRBV12-5; CDR3: CASAKGQSGYTF; DNA: TGTGCTAGTGCAAAGGGACAAAGTGGCTACACCTTC
J: TRBJ1-2; D: TRBD1; size: NA; V: TRBV9; CDR3: CASSPRGQGLGYGYTF; DNA: TGTGCCAGCAGCCCAAGGGGACAGGGATTAGGCTATGGCTACACCTTC
J: TRBJ1-1; D: NA; size: NA; V: TRBV2; CDR3: CASIDGWNTEAFF; DNA: TGTGCCAGCATTGACGGGTGGAACACTGAAGCTTTCTTT
J: TRBJ1-3; D: TRBD1; size: NA; V: TRBV6-5; CDR3: CATLWTGLDTIYF; DNA: TGTGCCACTTTATGGACAGGGCTAGACACCATATATTTT
J: TRBJ2-5; D: TRBD1; size: NA; V: TRBV29-1; CDR3: CSADRGGQETQYF; DNA: TGCAGCGCTGACAGGGGCGGGCAAGAGACCCAGTACTTC
J: TRBJ2-2; D: NA; size: few; V: TRBV6-5; CDR3: CASRYRVGGTGELFF; DNA: TGTGCCAGCAGATACAGGGTCGGGGGGACCGGGGAGCTGTTTTTT
J: TRBJ1-4; D: NA; size: once; V: TRBV4-3; CDR3: CASSQDAGKVEKLFF; DNA: TGCGCCAGCAGCCAAGATGCAGGGAAGGTTGAAAAACTGTTTTTT
J: TRBJ2-7; D: TRBD1; size: NA; V: TRBV30; CDR3: CAWSVVSQGARYEQYF; DNA: TGTGCCTGGAGTGTGGTGTCACAGGGGGCGCGATACGAGCAGTACTTC
J: TRBJ1-2; D: NA; size: NA; V: TRBV6-5; CDR3: CASSYRLGGLTTF; DNA: TGTGCCAGCAGTTATCGTCTGGGAGGGCTGACGACCTTC
J: TRBJ1-1; D: NA; size: once; V: TRBV6-5; CDR3: CASSYRQNEAFF; DNA: TGTGCCAGCAGTTACCGACAGAATGAAGCTTTCTTT
J: TRBJ2-2; D: TRBD2; size: NA; V: TRBV7-2; CDR3: CASRLAGARTGELFF; DNA: TGTGCCAGCAGGCTAGCGGGGGCCAGGACCGGGGAGCTGTTTTTT
J: TRBJ2-2; D: TRBD1; size: few; V: TRBV12-5; CDR3: CASGTWDRVLAGELFF; DNA: TGTGCTAGTGGTACCTGGGACAGGGTTTTGGCCGGGGAGCTGTTTTTT
J: TRBJ2-1; D: NA; size: NA; V: TRBV6-4; CDR3: CASSEDTYNEQFF; DNA: TGTGCCAGCAGTGAGGACACCTACAATGAGCAGTTCTTC
J: TRBJ2-5; D: NA; size: NA; V: TRBV10-3; CDR3: CAISDSPGETQYF; DNA: TGTGCCATCAGTGACTCCCCCGGGGAGACCCAGTACTTC
J: TRBJ2-3; D: TRBD2; size: NA; V: TRBV9; CDR3: CASSPGLAGGLSTDTQYF; DNA: TGTGCCAGCAGCCCCGGACTAGCGGGGGGCCTTAGCACAGATACGCAGTATTTT
J: TRBJ2-1; D: TRBD2; size: NA; V: TRBV11-3; CDR3: CASSLLAGRANEQFF; DNA: TGTGCCAGCAGCTTACTAGCGGGAAGGGCCAATGAGCAGTTCTTC
J: TRBJ2-7; D: NA; size: NA; V: TRBV11-2; CDR3: CASSFPDRSHEQYF; DNA: TGTGCCAGCAGCTTCCCCGACAGGAGCCACGAGCAGTACTTC
J: TRBJ1-2; D: TRBD1; size: NA; V: TRBV19; CDR3: CASDNPGGYGYTF; DNA: TGTGCCAGTGACAACCCAGGGGGATATGGCTACACCTTC
J: TRBJ2-7; D: NA; size: NA; V: TRBV30; CDR3: CAWSVIGEQYF; DNA: TGTGCCTGGAGTGTTATCGGCGAGCAGTACTTC
J: TRBJ1-4; D: TRBD1; size: NA; V: TRBV29-1; CDR3: CSVTTGTGDEKLFF; DNA: TGCAGCGTTACCACCGGGACAGGGGATGAAAAACTGTTTTTT
J: TRBJ2-1; D: NA; size: few; V: TRBV5-4; CDR3: CASSLEGLFYNEQFF; DNA: TGTGCCAGCAGCCTGGAGGGGCTTTTTTACAATGAGCAGTTCTTC
J: TRBJ2-7; D: TRBD2; size: NA; V: TRBV5-5; CDR3: CASSLVGGIGEQYF; DNA: TGTGCCAGCAGCTTGGTGGGAGGGATCGGCGAGCAGTACTTC
J: TRBJ2-1; D: TRBD2; size: once; V: TRBV5-4; CDR3: CASREGTSSPESRGQFF; DNA: TGTGCCAGCAGGGAAGGGACTAGCTCTCCAGAGAGCCGGGGGCAGTTCTTC
J: TRBJ2-3; D: NA; size: NA; V: TRBV28; CDR3: CASSSGTLDTQYF; DNA: TGTGCCAGCAGTTCCGGGACATTGGATACGCAGTATTTT
J: TRBJ1-4; D: NA; size: NA; V: TRBV7-2; CDR3: CASSLEVGAAGRLFF; DNA: TGTGCCAGCAGCTTAGAGGTTGGGGCGGCCGGGCGACTGTTTTTT
J: TRBJ1-6; D: NA; size: NA; V: TRBV7-6; CDR3: CASSLGARATSPLHF; DNA: TGTGCCAGCAGCTTAGGGGCCAGGGCGACCTCACCCCTCCACTTT
J: TRBJ2-2; D: TRBD2; size: NA; V: TRBV9; CDR3: CASTGLAGGSTGELFF; DNA: TGTGCCAGCACGGGACTAGCGGGGGGGTCCACCGGGGAGCTGTTTTTT
J: TRBJ2-5; D: NA; size: NA; V: TRBV18; CDR3: CASSPGTGGKTQYF; DNA: TGTGCCAGCTCCCCCGGGACTGGCGGGAAGACCCAGTACTTC
J: TRBJ2-5; D: NA; size: NA; V: TRBV28; CDR3: CASSFPQSFQYF; DNA: TGTGCCAGCAGTTTTCCACAATCGTTCCAGTACTTC
J: TRBJ1-5; D: TRBD1; size: NA; V: TRBV27; CDR3: CASSFGTGDQPQHF; DNA: TGTGCCAGCAGCTTCGGGACAGGGGATCAGCCCCAGCATTTT
J: TRBJ2-2; D: NA; size: NA; V: TRBV11-2; CDR3: CASSFRASGAGELFF; DNA: TGTGCCAGCAGCTTTAGGGCCTCGGGAGCCGGGGAGCTGTTTTTT
J: TRBJ2-3; D: NA; size: few; V: TRBV7-2; CDR3: CASSYPRGRGVDTQYF; DNA: TGTGCCAGCAGCTACCCTCGGGGGAGGGGGGTGGATACGCAGTATTTT
J: TRBJ2-1; D: NA; size: NA; V: TRBV24-1; CDR3: CATSARVSSSYNEQFF; DNA: TGTGCCACCAGTGCCAGGGTCTCCAGCTCCTACAATGAGCAGTTCTTC
J: TRBJ1-5; D: NA; size: NA; V: TRBV11-2; CDR3: CASSLSNGGQPQHF; DNA: TGTGCCAGCAGCTTAAGCAACGGCGGCCAGCCCCAGCATTTT
J: TRBJ2-1; D: TRBD2; size: once; V: TRBV9; CDR3: CASSVGLAGVDEQFF; DNA: TGTGCCAGCAGCGTAGGGCTAGCGGGAGTCGATGAGCAGTTCTTC